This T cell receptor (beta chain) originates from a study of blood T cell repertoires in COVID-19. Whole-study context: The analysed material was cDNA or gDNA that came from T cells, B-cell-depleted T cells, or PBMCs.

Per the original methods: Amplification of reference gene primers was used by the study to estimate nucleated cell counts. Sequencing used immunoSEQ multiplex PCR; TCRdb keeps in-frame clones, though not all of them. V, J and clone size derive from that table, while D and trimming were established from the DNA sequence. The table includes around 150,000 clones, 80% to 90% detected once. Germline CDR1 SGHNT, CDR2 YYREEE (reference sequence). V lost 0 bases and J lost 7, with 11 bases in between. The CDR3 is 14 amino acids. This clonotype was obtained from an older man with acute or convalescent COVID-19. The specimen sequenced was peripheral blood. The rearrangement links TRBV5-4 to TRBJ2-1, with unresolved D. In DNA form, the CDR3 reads TGTGCCAGCAGCTTGGGACTCCGTTCAAATGAGCAGTTCTTC. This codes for CASSLGLRSNEQFF. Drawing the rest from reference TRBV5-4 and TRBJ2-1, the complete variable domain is ETGVTQSPTHLIKTRGQQVTLRCSSQSGHNTVSWYQQALGQGPQFIFQYYREEENGRGNFPPRFSGLQFPNYSSELNVNALELDDSALYLCASSLGLRSNEQFFGPGTRLTVL.